The sequence of this TCR beta chain was determined in a study of identical twins. TCRdb re-analysed the 5' RACE reads in MiXCR, keeping a single row per CDR3 protein. The data contain 200,000 or so distinct CDR3 sequences, around 8% of them singletons. Germline assignment: CDR1 SNHLY and CDR2 FYNNEI. The CDR3 consists of 14 residues. Trimming took 7 bases from V and 5 from J, leaving 14 bases between them. The same specimen was also included in a second study, on yellow fever vaccine responses in identical twins.

The chain joins TRBV2 to TRBJ1-4; maybe TRBD1 (5 bases). The sequenced material came from memory (CD45RO+) T cells sorted from blood. This clonotype originated in a woman under 30 in good health. This CDR3 is CASKRDVRNEKLFF. The CDR3 DNA sequence: TGTGCCAGCAAGCGGGACGTACGCAATGAAAAACTGTTTTTT. The complete variable domain, with remaining parts taken from reference TRBV2 and TRBJ1-4, reads EPEVTQTPSHQVTQMGQEVILRCVPISNHLYFYWYRQILGQKVEFLVSFYNNEISEKSEIFDDQFSVERPDGSNFTLKIRSTKLEDSAMYFCASKRDVRNEKLFFGSGTQLSVL.